Sequencing of this T cell receptor beta chain was carried out in a study of T-cell reconstitution after alpha-beta-depleted transplantation in children. A library of TCRbeta sequences, prepared with unique molecular identifiers, was generated. Each CDR3 protein gets one entry after TCRdb re-called the PCR reads with MiXCR. The sample has under 300,000 distinct CDR3 sequences; 11% are singletons. CDR3 length: 19 residues. In germline, CDR1 is LGHDT, CDR2 YNNKEL (reference sequence). V shed 1 base, J shed 9 bases, and the junction held 17 bases outside the gene matches. This clonotype came up many times.

The receptor was isolated from a male patient aged 2 to 9 who had a stem cell transplant for chronic granulomatous disease, so the T cells may come from the graft donor. Here the sequenced sample was peripheral blood, taken 180 days after TCRalphabeta/CD19-depleted stem cell transplant. The chain couples TRBV3-1 to TRBJ2-4; 11 bases align to TRBD2. In nucleotides, the CDR3 is TGTGCCAGCAGCCAAGTAGCGGGGGGGCCCCGGGTCGATAGGCTCATTCAGTACTTC. This translates into CASSQVAGGPRVDRLIQYF.